Listed below are T cell receptor beta chains from one sample, sequenced in a study of T-cell memory formation after mild COVID-19. MiXCR, applied by TCRdb to the 5' RACE reads, yields one record per CDR3 protein. Here the sample spans 550,000 to 700,000 distinct CDR3 sequences, 15% to 20% being singletons. The sample was PBMCs or a T cell subset sorted from them (not recorded which). These receptors originate from an adult woman who had mild COVID-19 (a few samples of this study predate the infection). Cell type and time point are not known. Each CDR3 is given with its conserved first and last residue. Each record gives: J gene, V gene, clone size, D gene, CDR3 protein, CDR3 DNA. A D gene is named only where the DNA matches it firmly. Size is stated for part of the rows, as once, few or many counts, or as a class when the clone is expanded.

TRBJ2-7 TRBV25-1 . . CASSHFLGYEQYF TGTGCCAGCTCTCATTTTCTAGGGTACGAGCAGTACTTC
TRBJ2-1 TRBV7-3 few TRBD2 CASSLQAGGLDEQFF TGTGCCAGCAGCTTACAAGCGGGAGGGCTCGATGAGCAGTTCTTC
TRBJ2-7 TRBV15 . . CATSRDLTSGGEQYF TGTGCCACCAGCAGAGATCTGACCTCAGGAGGCGAGCAGTACTTC
TRBJ1-1 TRBV12-3/TRBV12-4 . TRBD1 CASSFQGAAEAFF TGTGCCAGCAGTTTCCAGGGGGCCGCTGAAGCTTTCTTT
TRBJ2-2 TRBV24-1 few . CATSVSSFFTGELFF TGTGCCACCAGTGTTTCTTCGTTTTTCACCGGGGAGCTGTTTTTT
TRBJ1-1 TRBV15 . . CATSRDALNTEAFF TGTGCCACCAGCAGAGATGCGCTGAACACTGAAGCTTTCTTT
TRBJ1-1 TRBV25-1 . TRBD1 CASSEPGTGKSEAFF TGTGCCAGCAGTGAGCCGGGGACAGGGAAGTCTGAAGCTTTCTTT
TRBJ2-7 TRBV5-1 once TRBD2 CASSLQVGGGLQSSYEQYF TGCGCCAGCAGCTTGCAAGTTGGCGGGGGACTTCAAAGCTCCTACGAGCAGTACTTC
TRBJ2-7 TRBV20-1 . TRBD2 CSARDPQAGVYEQYF TGCAGTGCTAGAGACCCCCAAGCGGGAGTCTACGAGCAGTACTTC
TRBJ2-3 TRBV2 . . CASSALTFGTDTQYF TGTGCCAGCAGCGCCCTTACCTTTGGGACAGATACGCAGTATTTT
TRBJ1-5 TRBV6-5 . . CASGSGGNQPQHF TGTGCCAGCGGGTCAGGGGGCAATCAGCCCCAGCATTTT
TRBJ1-3 TRBV7-9 . . CAGRGGASGNTIYF TGTGCCGGAAGGGGGGGAGCATCTGGAAACACCATATATTTT
TRBJ1-5 TRBV4-2 . . CASSQELTSGAQHF TGTGCCAGCAGCCAAGAGCTCACTAGTGGGGCCCAGCATTTT
TRBJ2-2 TRBV3-1 . . CASSHLQGAGELFF TGTGCCAGCAGCCATCTCCAAGGTGCCGGGGAGCTGTTTTTT
TRBJ2-3 TRBV5-1 few TRBD2 CASSPLAGGQDTQYF TGCGCCAGCAGCCCCTTGGCGGGGGGGCAAGATACGCAGTATTTT
TRBJ1-3 TRBV7-2 . . CASSLRFGGASGNTIYF TGTGCCAGCAGCTTACGGTTTGGGGGAGCGTCTGGAAACACCATATATTTT
TRBJ2-2 TRBV6-1 . TRBD2 CASSAGLAGLVGELFF TGTGCCAGCAGTGCGGGACTAGCGGGACTCGTCGGGGAGCTGTTTTTT
TRBJ1-1 TRBV14 . . CASRRGKGPNEAFF TGTGCCAGCCGGCGGGGAAAAGGACCTAATGAAGCTTTCTTT
TRBJ2-7 TRBV4-1 . . CASSQAAGTPYEQYF TGCGCCAGCAGCCAAGCGGCGGGGACCCCCTACGAGCAGTACTTC
TRBJ1-1 TRBV27 . . CASSPQEVMNTEAFF TGTGCCAGCAGTCCTCAGGAAGTGATGAACACTGAAGCTTTCTTT
TRBJ1-1 TRBV4-1 . TRBD1 CASSPLTGEAEAFF TGCGCCAGCAGCCCCCTCACAGGGGAGGCTGAAGCTTTCTTT
TRBJ1-1 TRBV5-5 few . CASSLTSSGTEAFF TGTGCCAGCAGCTTGACGAGCTCGGGGACTGAAGCTTTCTTT